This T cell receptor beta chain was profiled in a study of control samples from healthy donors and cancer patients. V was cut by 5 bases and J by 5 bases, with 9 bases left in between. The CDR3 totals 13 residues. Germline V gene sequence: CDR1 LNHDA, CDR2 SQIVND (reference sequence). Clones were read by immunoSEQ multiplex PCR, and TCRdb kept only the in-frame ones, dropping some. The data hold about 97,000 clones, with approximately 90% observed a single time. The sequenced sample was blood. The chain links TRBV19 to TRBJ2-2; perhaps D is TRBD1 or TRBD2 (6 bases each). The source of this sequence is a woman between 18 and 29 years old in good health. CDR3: CASSVGGTGELFF. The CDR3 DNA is TGTGCCAGTAGTGTAGGGGGGACCGGGGAGCTGTTTTTT.